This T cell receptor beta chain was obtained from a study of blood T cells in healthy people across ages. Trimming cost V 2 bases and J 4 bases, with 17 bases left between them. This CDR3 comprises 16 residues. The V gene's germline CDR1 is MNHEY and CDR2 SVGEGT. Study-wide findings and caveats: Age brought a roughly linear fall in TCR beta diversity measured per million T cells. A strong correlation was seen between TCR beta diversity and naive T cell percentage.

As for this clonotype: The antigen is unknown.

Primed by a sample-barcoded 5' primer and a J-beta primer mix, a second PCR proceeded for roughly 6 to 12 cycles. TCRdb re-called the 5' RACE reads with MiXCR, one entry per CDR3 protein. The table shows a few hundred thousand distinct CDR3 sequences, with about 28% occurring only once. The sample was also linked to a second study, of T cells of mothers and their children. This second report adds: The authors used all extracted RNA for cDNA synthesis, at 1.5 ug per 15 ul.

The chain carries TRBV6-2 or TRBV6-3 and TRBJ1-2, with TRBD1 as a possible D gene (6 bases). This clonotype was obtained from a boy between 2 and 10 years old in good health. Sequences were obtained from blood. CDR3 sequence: CASSYRGTPGAYGYTF. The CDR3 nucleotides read TGTGCCAGCAGTTACCGCGGGACCCCGGGGGCCTATGGCTACACCTTC.